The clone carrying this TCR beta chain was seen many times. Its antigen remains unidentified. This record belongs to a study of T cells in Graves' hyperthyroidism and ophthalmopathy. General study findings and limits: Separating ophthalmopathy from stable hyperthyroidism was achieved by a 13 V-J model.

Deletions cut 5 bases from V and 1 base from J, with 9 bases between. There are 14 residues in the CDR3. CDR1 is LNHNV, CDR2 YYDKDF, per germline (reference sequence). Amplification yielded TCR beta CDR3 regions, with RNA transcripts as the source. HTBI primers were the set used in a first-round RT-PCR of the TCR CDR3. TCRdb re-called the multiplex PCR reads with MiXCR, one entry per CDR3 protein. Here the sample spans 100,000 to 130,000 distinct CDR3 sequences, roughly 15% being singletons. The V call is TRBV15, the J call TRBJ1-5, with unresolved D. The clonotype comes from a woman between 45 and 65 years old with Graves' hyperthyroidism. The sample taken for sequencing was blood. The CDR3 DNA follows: TGTGCCACCAGCCTAGAAAACAGCAATCAGCCCCAGCATTTT. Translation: CATSLENSNQPQHF.